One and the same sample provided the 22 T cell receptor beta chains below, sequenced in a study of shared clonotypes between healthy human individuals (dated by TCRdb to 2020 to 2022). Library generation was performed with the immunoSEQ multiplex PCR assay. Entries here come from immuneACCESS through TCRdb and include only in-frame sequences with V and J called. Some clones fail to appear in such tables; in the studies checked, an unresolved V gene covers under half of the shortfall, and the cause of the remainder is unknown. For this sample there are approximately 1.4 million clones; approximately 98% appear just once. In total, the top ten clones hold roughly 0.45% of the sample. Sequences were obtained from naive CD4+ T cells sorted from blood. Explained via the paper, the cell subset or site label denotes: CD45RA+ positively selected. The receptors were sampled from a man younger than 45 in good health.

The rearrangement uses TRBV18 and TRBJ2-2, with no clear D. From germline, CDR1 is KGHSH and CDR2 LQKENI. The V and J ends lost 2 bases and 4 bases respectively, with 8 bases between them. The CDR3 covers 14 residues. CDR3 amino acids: CASSPGVGTGELFF. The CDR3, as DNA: TGTGCCAGCTCACCAGGGGTCGGCACCGGGGAGCTGTTTTTT.

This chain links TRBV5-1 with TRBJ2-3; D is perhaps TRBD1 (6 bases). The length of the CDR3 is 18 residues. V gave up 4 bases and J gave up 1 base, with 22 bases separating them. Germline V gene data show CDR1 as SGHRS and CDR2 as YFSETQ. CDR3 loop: CASSLAGWGPEGTDTQYF. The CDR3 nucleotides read TGCGCCAGCAGCCTGGCCGGTTGGGGGCCCGAGGGCACAGATACGCAGTATTTT. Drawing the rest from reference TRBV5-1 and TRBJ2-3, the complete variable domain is KAGVTQTPRYLIKTRGQQVTLSCSPISGHRSVSWYQQTPGQGLQFLFEYFSETQRNKGNFPGRFSGRQFSNSRSEMNVSTLELGDSALYLCASSLAGWGPEGTDTQYFGPGTRLTVL.

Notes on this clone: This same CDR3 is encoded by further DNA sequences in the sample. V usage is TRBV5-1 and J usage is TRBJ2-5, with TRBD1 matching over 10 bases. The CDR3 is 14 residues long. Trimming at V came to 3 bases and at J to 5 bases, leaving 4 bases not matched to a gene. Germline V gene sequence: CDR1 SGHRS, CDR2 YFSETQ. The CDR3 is CASSSGQGGETQYF. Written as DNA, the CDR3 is TGCGCCAGCAGCTCCGGACAGGGGGGGGAGACCCAGTACTTC.

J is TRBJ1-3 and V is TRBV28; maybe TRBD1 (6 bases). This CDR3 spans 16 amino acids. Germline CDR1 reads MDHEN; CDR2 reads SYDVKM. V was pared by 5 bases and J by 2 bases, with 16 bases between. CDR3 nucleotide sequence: TGTGCCAGCAGTACCCCCCTCGGGGGCCCTGGAAACACCATATATTTT. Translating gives CASSTPLGGPGNTIYF.

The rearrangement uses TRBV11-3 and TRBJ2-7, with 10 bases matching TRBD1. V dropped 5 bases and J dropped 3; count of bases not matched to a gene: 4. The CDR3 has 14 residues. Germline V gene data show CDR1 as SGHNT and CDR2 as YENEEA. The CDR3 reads CASSPDRGLYEQYF. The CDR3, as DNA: TGTGCCAGCAGCCCTGACAGGGGGCTCTACGAGCAGTACTTC. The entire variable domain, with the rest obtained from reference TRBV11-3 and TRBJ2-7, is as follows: EAGVVQSPRYKIIEKKQPVAFWCNPISGHNTLYWYLQNLGQGPELLIRYENEEAVDDSQLPKDRFSAERLKGVDSTLKIQPAELGDSAVYLCASSPDRGLYEQYFGPGTRLTVT.

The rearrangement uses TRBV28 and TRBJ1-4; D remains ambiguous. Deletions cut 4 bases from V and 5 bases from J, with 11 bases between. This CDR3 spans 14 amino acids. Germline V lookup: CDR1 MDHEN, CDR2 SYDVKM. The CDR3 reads CASSSAGRNEKLFF. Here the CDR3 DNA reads TGTGCCAGCAGTTCAGCGGGTAGAAATGAAAAACTGTTTTTT.

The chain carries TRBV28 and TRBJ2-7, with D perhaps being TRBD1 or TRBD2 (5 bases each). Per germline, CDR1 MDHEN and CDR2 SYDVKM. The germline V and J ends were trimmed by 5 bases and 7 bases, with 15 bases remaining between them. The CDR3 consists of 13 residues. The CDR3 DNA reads TGTGCCAGCAGTAGAGACGGGGCAGGGGAGCAGTACTTC. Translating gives CASSRDGAGEQYF.

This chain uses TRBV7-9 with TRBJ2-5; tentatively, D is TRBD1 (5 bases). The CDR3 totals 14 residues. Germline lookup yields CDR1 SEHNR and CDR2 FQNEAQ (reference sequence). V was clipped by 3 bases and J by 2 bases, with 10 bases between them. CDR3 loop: CASSLGRGQETQYF. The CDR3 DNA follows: TGTGCCAGCAGCTTGGGAAGGGGACAAGAGACCCAGTACTTC.

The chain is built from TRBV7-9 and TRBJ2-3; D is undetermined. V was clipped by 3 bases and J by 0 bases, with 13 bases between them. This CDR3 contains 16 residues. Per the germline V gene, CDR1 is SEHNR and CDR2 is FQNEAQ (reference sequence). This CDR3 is CASSFGLTPSTDTQYF. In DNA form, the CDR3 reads TGTGCCAGCAGCTTTGGGCTTACCCCTAGCACAGATACGCAGTATTTT.

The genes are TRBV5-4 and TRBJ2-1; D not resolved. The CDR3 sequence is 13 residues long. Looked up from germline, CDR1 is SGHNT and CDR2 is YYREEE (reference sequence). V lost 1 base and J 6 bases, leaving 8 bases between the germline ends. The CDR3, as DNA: TGTGCCAGCAGCTTGCCGCAGCGCAATGAGCAGTTCTTC. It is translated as CASSLPQRNEQFF. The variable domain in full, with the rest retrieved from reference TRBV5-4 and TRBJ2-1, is ETGVTQSPTHLIKTRGQQVTLRCSSQSGHNTVSWYQQALGQGPQFIFQYYREEENGRGNFPPRFSGLQFPNYSSELNVNALELDDSALYLCASSLPQRNEQFFGPGTRLTVL.

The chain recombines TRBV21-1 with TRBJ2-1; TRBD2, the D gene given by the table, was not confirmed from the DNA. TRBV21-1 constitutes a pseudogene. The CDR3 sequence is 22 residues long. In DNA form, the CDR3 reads TGTGCCAGCAGCAAAGTCGGAGGGGATAGGACTAGCGGGAGGTCCTCCTACAATGAGCAGTTCTTC. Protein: CASSKVGGDRTSGRSSYNEQFF.

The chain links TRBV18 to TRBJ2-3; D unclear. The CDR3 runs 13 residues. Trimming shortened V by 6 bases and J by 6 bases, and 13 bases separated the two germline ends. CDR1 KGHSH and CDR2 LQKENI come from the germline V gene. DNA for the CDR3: TGTGCCAGCTCGTACCTAAGAAGCGATACGCAGTATTTT. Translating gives CASSYLRSDTQYF.

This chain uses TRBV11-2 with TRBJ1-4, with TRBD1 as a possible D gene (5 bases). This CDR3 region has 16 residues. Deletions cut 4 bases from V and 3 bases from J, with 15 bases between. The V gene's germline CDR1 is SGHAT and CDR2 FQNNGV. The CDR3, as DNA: TGTGCCAGCAGCTGGAGTCGGACACACTCTAATGAAAAACTGTTTTTT. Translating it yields CASSWSRTHSNEKLFF. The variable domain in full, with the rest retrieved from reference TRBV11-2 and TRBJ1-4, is EAGVAQSPRYKIIEKRQSVAFWCNPISGHATLYWYQQILGQGPKLLIQFQNNGVVDDSQLPKDRFSAERLKGVDSTLKIQPAKLEDSAVYLCASSWSRTHSNEKLFFGSGTQLSVL.

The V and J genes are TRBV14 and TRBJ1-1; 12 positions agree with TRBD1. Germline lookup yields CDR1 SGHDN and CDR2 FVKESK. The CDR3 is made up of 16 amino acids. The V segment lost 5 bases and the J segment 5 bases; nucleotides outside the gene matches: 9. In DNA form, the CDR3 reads TGTGCCAGCAGCACCCGGGACAGGGGGCCGGGGACTGAAGCTTTCTTT. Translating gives CASSTRDRGPGTEAFF.

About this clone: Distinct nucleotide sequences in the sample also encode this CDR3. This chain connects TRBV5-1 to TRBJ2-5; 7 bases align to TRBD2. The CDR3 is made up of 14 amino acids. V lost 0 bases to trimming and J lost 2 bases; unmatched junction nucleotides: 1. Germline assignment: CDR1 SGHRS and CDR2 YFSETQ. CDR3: CASSLAGGQETQYF. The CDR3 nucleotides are TGCGCCAGCAGCTTGGCGGGAGGACAAGAGACCCAGTACTTC.

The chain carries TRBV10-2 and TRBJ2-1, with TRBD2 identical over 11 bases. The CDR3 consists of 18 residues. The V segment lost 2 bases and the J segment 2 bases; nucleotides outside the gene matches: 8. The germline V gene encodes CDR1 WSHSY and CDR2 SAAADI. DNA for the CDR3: TGCGCCAGCAGTGAGCCCCAACTAGCGGGAGTCACCTACAATGAGCAGTTCTTC. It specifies CASSEPQLAGVTYNEQFF.

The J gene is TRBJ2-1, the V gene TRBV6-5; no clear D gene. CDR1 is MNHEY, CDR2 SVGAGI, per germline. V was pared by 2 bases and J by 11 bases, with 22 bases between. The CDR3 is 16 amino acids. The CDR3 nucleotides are TGTGCCAGCAGTTACCATTCTCCACCGAGTAACCGGCAGCAGTTCTTC. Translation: CASSYHSPPSNRQQFF.

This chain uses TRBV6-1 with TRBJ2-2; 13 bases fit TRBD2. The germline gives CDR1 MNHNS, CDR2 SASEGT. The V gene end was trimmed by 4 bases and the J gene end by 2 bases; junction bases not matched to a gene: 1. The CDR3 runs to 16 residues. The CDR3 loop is CASSGLAGGNTGELFF. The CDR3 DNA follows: TGTGCCAGCAGTGGACTAGCGGGAGGCAACACCGGGGAGCTGTTTTTT.

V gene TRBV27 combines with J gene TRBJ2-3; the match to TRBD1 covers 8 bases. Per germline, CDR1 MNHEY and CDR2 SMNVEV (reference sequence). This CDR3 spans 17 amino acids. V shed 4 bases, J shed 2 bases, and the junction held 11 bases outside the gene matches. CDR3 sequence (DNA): TGTGCCAGCAGTTCATTCGGACAGGGCCATAACACAGATACGCAGTATTTT. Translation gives CASSSFGQGHNTDTQYF.

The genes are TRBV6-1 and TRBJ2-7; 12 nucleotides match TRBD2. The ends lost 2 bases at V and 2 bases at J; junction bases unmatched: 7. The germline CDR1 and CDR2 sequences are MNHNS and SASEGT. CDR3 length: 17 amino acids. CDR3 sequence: CASSEPSGRASPYEQYF. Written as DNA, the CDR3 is TGTGCCAGCAGTGAACCTAGCGGGAGGGCCAGCCCCTACGAGCAGTACTTC.

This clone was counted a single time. The CDR3 protein is CASGSATGPSTEAFF. Here the CDR3 DNA reads TGTGCTAGTGGTTCGGCGACAGGCCCCTCCACTGAAGCTTTCTTT. V usage is TRBV12-5 and J usage is TRBJ1-1; perhaps TRBD1 as D (6 bases). CDR3 size: 15 residues. Germline V lookup: CDR1 LGHNT, CDR2 FRNRAP. Trimming left V 4 bases short and J 4 bases short, with 16 bases between.

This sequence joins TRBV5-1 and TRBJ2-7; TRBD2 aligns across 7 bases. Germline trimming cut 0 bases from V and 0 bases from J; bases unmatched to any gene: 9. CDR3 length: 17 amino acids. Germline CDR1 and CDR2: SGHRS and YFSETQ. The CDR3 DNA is TGCGCCAGCAGCTTGGGGCTAGCGGCCAAGATCTCCTACGAGCAGTACTTC. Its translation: CASSLGLAAKISYEQYF.